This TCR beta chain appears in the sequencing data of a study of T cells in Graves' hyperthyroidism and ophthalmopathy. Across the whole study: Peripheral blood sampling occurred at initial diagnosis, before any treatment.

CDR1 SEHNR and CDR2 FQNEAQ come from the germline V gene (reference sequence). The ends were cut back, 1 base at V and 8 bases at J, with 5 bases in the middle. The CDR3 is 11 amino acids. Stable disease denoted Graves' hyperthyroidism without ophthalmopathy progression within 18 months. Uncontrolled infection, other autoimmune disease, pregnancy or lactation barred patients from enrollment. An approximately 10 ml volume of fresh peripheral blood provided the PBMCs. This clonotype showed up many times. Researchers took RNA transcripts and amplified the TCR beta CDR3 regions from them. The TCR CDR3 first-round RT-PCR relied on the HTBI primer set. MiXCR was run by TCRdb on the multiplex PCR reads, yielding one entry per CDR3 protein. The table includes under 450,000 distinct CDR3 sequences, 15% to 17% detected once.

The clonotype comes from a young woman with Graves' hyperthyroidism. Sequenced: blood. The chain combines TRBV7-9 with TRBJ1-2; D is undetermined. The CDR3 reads CASSLDVGYTF. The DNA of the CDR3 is TGTGCCAGCAGCTTAGACGTGGGCTACACCTTC.